A selection of T cell receptor beta chains follows, all from one sample in a study of regulatory T cells in long-lasting Graves disease. TCRdb reprocessed the multiplex PCR reads with MiXCR, giving one entry per CDR3 protein. The sample lists about 540,000 distinct CDR3 sequences; roughly 14% were seen once. Another study also made use of these data, one on T cells in Graves' hyperthyroidism and ophthalmopathy.

The material was peripheral blood mononuclear cells (PBMCs), obtained at new diagnosis, from a patient treated with antithyroid drugs. The receptor source for this set is a man younger than 45 with Graves disease. CDR3s include the opening cysteine and the closing phenylalanine or tryptophan. Each record gives: CDR3 protein, CDR3 DNA, clone size, V gene, J gene, D gene. D genes are given only for firm matches. A row's size may be missing; if present it is once, few, many or a size class.

CASSEAQAILGGYTF,TGTGCCAGCAGTGAGGCCCAGGCAATTCTGGGAGGCTACACCTTC,once,TRBV2,TRBJ1-2,-
CATRSPEGSKFGTEAFF,TGTGCCACCAGATCGCCAGAGGGCTCAAAATTTGGCACTGAAGCTTTCTTT,many,TRBV24-1,TRBJ1-1,-
CASSPGTGISAFF,TGTGCCAGCAGTCCCGGGACAGGGATAAGTGCTTTCTTT,many,TRBV27,TRBJ1-1,TRBD1
CASSGTGGRGSYNEQFF,TGCGCCAGTTCCGGGACAGGGGGCAGAGGATCCTACAATGAGCAGTTCTTC,-,TRBV5-1,TRBJ2-1,TRBD1
CASSLAWGAGANVLTF,TGTGCCAGCAGCTTAGCATGGGGTGCCGGGGCCAACGTCCTGACTTTC,many,TRBV7-2,TRBJ2-6,-
CASSAKSGRVVETQYF,TGTGCCAGCAGCGCCAAAAGCGGGAGGGTGGTGGAGACCCAGTACTTC,many,TRBV27,TRBJ2-5,TRBD2
CATGTGSSGNTIYF,TGTGCCACCGGGACAGGGAGCTCTGGAAACACCATATATTTT,-,TRBV5-5,TRBJ1-3,TRBD1
CSVDRGLADTQYF,TGCAGCGTTGATAGGGGACTAGCAGATACGCAGTATTTT,many,TRBV29-1,TRBJ2-3,TRBD2
CSARDTLAGGPGPQETQYF,TGCAGTGCTAGAGACACGCTAGCGGGAGGGCCAGGTCCACAAGAGACCCAGTACTTC,many,TRBV20-1,TRBJ2-5,TRBD2
CASSPTGNHNEQFF,TGTGCCAGCAGTCCGACAGGGAACCACAATGAGCAGTTCTTC,many,TRBV12-3/TRBV12-4,TRBJ2-1,TRBD1
CASSSAASYEQYF,TGCGCCAGCAGCTCCGCGGCCTCCTACGAGCAGTACTTC,-,TRBV5-1,TRBJ2-7,-
CAISGGPGGETQYF,TGTGCCATCAGTGGGGGCCCGGGGGGAGAGACCCAGTACTTC,many,TRBV10-3,TRBJ2-5,TRBD2
CASVPDTSYEQYF,TGTGCTAGTGTGCCGGACACCTCCTACGAGCAGTACTTC,few,TRBV12-5,TRBJ2-7,-
CASSYSGSLNEQFF,TGTGCCAGCAGTTACAGCGGGAGTCTCAATGAGCAGTTCTTC,many,TRBV27,TRBJ2-1,TRBD2
CASSPVGAPQREKLFF,TGCGCCAGCAGCCCCGTTGGGGCTCCCCAGAGGGAAAAACTGTTTTTT,once,TRBV5-1,TRBJ1-4,-
CAVRALYSYEQYF,TGTGCCGTAAGAGCTTTATACTCCTACGAGCAGTACTTC,many,TRBV2,TRBJ2-7,-
CASSQAGETYEQYF,TGTGCCAGCAGCCAAGCAGGGGAGACCTACGAGCAGTACTTC,many,TRBV3-1,TRBJ2-7,-
CASSHPLRPSEQYF,TGCGCCAGCAGCCATCCGCTAAGACCCAGCGAGCAGTACTTC,many,TRBV4-1,TRBJ2-7,-
CASSFSGERNEQFF,TGCGCCAGCAGCTTTAGCGGGGAGAGAAATGAGCAGTTCTTC,many,TRBV5-1,TRBJ2-1,TRBD2
CSARPLAGAGYNEQFF,TGCAGTGCTAGACCACTAGCGGGAGCGGGTTACAATGAGCAGTTCTTC,-,TRBV20-1,TRBJ2-1,TRBD2
CASNAQRGLNYGYTF,TGTGCCAGCAACGCTCAGCGGGGATTAAACTATGGCTACACCTTC,many,TRBV6-1,TRBJ1-2,-
CASDPGPIIYNEQFF,TGTGCCAGCGACCCGGGACCCATCATCTACAATGAGCAGTTCTTC,many,TRBV11-2,TRBJ2-1,-
CASLPDSPPYEQYF,TGTGCCAGCCTTCCCGACTCACCGCCCTACGAGCAGTACTTC,-,TRBV7-9,TRBJ2-7,-
CASRDNEQFF,TGTGCCAGCAGGGACAATGAGCAGTTCTTC,many,TRBV2,TRBJ2-1,-
CASEPAAGRRPDEQFF,TGTGCCAGCGAACCGGCCGCGGGACGCCGCCCCGATGAGCAGTTCTTC,-,TRBV7-9,TRBJ2-1,-
CVSTGQAYEQYF,TGTGTCAGCACCGGACAGGCCTACGAGCAGTACTTC,few,TRBV6-1,TRBJ2-7,TRBD1
CAWTLGSNQPQHF,TGTGCCTGGACACTTGGGAGCAATCAGCCCCAGCATTTT,few,TRBV30,TRBJ1-5,-
CSASPHGNEQFF,TGCAGTGCTAGCCCTCATGGGAATGAGCAGTTCTTC,few,TRBV20-1,TRBJ2-1,-
CSAEGRKTGYTF,TGCAGTGCTGAAGGTCGAAAGACCGGCTACACCTTC,few,TRBV20-1,TRBJ1-2,-
CATTTTTGGYTF,TGTGCCACCACCACGACTACAGGGGGCTACACCTTC,-,TRBV15,TRBJ1-2,-
CASSNRVFQETQYF,TGTGCCAGCAGCAACAGGGTCTTCCAAGAGACCCAGTACTTC,many,TRBV12-3/TRBV12-4,TRBJ2-5,-
CAWSNNPATYEQYF,TGTGCCTGGAGCAACAACCCAGCCACCTACGAGCAGTACTTC,-,TRBV30,TRBJ2-7,-
CAISESNAEYSGNTIYF,TGTGCCATCAGTGAGTCGAACGCGGAATACTCTGGAAACACCATATATTTT,many,TRBV10-3,TRBJ1-3,-
CSVEYLSYNEQFF,TGCAGCGTAGAGTATTTGTCCTACAATGAGCAGTTCTTC,-,TRBV29-1,TRBJ2-1,-
CASRANNEQFF,TGTGCCAGCAGAGCAAACAATGAGCAGTTCTTC,many,TRBV12-3/TRBV12-4,TRBJ2-1,-
CSAQGLTAYEQYF,TGCAGCGCTCAAGGGTTGACCGCCTACGAGCAGTACTTC,many,TRBV29-1,TRBJ2-7,-
CASSYSTGTTGSYEQYF,TGTGCCAGCAGTTACTCGACCGGGACAACGGGATCCTACGAGCAGTACTTC,few,TRBV6-5,TRBJ2-7,-
CASSGDRGGNNYGYTF,TGTGCCAGCAGCGGGGACAGGGGGGGAAATAACTATGGCTACACCTTC,few,TRBV7-9,TRBJ1-2,TRBD1
CASTYSGGSSGANVLTF,TGTGCCAGCACTTACTCGGGGGGGAGCTCTGGGGCCAACGTCCTGACTTTC,many,TRBV28,TRBJ2-6,TRBD2
CASGPGVTGADTQYF,TGTGCCAGCGGTCCCGGGGTCACCGGGGCAGATACGCAGTATTTT,many,TRBV12-3/TRBV12-4,TRBJ2-3,-
CSARARGVNEQYF,TGCAGCGCTCGCGCACGGGGTGTTAACGAGCAGTACTTC,many,TRBV29-1,TRBJ2-7,-
CASRRTGGAGFTEAFF,TGTGCCAGCAGAAGGACAGGGGGCGCAGGGTTCACTGAAGCTTTCTTT,many,TRBV27,TRBJ1-1,TRBD1
CATFNLYSNQPQHF,TGTGCCACCTTCAACCTTTATAGCAATCAGCCCCAGCATTTT,many,TRBV6-2/TRBV6-3,TRBJ1-5,-
CASNQQGIGTHGYTF,TGTGCCAGCAATCAACAGGGGATAGGGACCCATGGCTACACCTTC,many,TRBV6-1,TRBJ1-2,TRBD1
CASLAGQGYTGELFF,TGTGCCAGCTTAGCGGGGCAGGGGTACACCGGGGAGCTGTTTTTT,few,TRBV2,TRBJ2-2,TRBD2
CASSDGTGVTSYNEQFF,TGTGCCAGCAGCGATGGAACGGGAGTTACCTCCTACAATGAGCAGTTCTTC,many,TRBV7-9,TRBJ2-1,-
CAISESRQGLRQYF,TGTGCCATCAGTGAGTCGCGCCAGGGATTAAGGCAGTACTTC,few,TRBV10-3,TRBJ2-7,-
CSVRLAGEQYF,TGCAGCGTTAGACTAGCGGGAGAGCAGTACTTC,few,TRBV29-1,TRBJ2-7,TRBD2
CASSEQGTELFF,TGTGCCAGCAGTGAACAGGGCACGGAGCTGTTTTTT,many,TRBV2,TRBJ2-2,-
CASSLATVYSNQPQHF,TGTGCCAGCAGCTTAGCAACCGTGTATAGCAATCAGCCCCAGCATTTT,-,TRBV7-2,TRBJ1-5,-
CASSEGHETPVDTQYF,TGTGCCAGCAGTGAAGGTCACGAGACCCCAGTGGATACGCAGTATTTT,many,TRBV2,TRBJ2-3,-
CSAGDRVRTYEQYF,TGCAGTGCTGGTGACAGGGTTAGGACCTACGAGCAGTACTTC,-,TRBV20-1,TRBJ2-7,TRBD1
CAWSVWGRTETQYF,TGTGCCTGGAGTGTCTGGGGGCGCACAGAGACCCAGTACTTC,few,TRBV30,TRBJ2-5,-